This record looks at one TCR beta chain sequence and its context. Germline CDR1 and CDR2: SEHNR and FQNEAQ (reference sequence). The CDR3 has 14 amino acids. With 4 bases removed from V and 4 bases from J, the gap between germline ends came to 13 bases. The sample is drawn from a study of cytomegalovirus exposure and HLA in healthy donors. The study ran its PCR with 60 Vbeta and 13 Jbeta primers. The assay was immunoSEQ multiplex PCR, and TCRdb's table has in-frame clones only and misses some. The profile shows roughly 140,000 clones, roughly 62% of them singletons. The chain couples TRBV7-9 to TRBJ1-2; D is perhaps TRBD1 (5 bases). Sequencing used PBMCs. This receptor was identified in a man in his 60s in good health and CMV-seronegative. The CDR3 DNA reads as TGTGCCAGCAGCTGGGACTCAGACTCCTATGGCTACACCTTC. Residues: CASSWDSDSYGYTF.